These 15 T cell receptor beta chains were all obtained from the same sample, sequenced in a study of beta chain features in type 1 diabetes. General study points: Type 1 diabetes patients had moderately but significantly shorter TCRB CDR3s in all four CD4+ subsets.

Expressed TCRB transcripts were sequenced, since all the RNA that had been isolated was reverse transcribed. Sequencing used immunoSEQ multiplex PCR; TCRdb keeps in-frame clones, though not all of them. The sample contains a few hundred thousand clones, roughly 10% of which appear only once. Antigens for these TCRs are unknown. Sequencing was performed on naive CD4+ T cells from blood. These receptors came from a man aged 30 to 45 with type 1 diabetes.

The genes are TRBV29-1 and TRBJ2-3; 7 bases are shared with TRBD2. The ends lost 6 bases at V and 3 bases at J; junction bases unmatched: 18. The length of the CDR3 is 17 residues. Germline V CDR1 and CDR2: SQVTM, ANQGSEA. CDR3 coding DNA: TGCAGCGTCCTCGGATCCCCTCGCGGGGGACCTACAGATACGCAGTATTTT. This codes for CSVLGSPRGGPTDTQYF.

The V gene is TRBV7-2, the J gene TRBJ2-3; 7 bases match TRBD2. CDR3 size: 15 residues. Germline V gives CDR1 SGHTA, CDR2 FQGNSA. Trimming cost V 5 bases and J 1 base; bases outside gene matches: 6. Here the CDR3 reads CASSQPSGGTDTQYF. The CDR3 DNA follows: TGTGCCAGCAGCCAACCTAGCGGAGGCACAGATACGCAGTATTTT.

There are a few counts of this clone. This chain links TRBV15 with TRBJ2-7, with D possibly matching TRBD2 (5 bases). V lost 3 bases to trimming and J lost 6 bases, with 15 bases between them. CDR1 LNHNV and CDR2 YYDKDF come from the germline V gene (reference sequence). The CDR3 has 14 amino acids. CDR3: CATSSAGLAFEQYF. In nucleotides, the CDR3 is TGTGCCACCAGCAGCGCGGGCCTAGCCTTCGAGCAGTACTTC.

The V call is TRBV5-4, the J call TRBJ2-7, with D uncertain. This CDR3 region has 12 residues. Between the trimmed V and J ends, which lost 2 bases and 6 bases, there was a span of 9 bases. Looked up from germline, CDR1 is SGHNT and CDR2 is YYREEE (reference sequence). The CDR3 region is CASSLGSSEQYF. In DNA, the CDR3 is TGTGCCAGCAGCTTAGGCTCTAGCGAGCAGTACTTC.

This clone was detected a few times. This sequence joins TRBV9 and TRBJ2-5; D gene ambiguous. This CDR3 is 14 amino acids long. The V end was cut by 4 bases, the J end by 1 base, with 11 bases between. Germline CDR1 and CDR2: SGDLS and YYNGEE. CDR3 nucleotides: TGTGCCAGCAGCCTTCGACACGTCCAAGAGACCCAGTACTTC. This gives the protein CASSLRHVQETQYF.

The chain combines TRBV2 with TRBJ1-2; 10 nucleotides match TRBD1. After removal of 6 bases from V and 6 bases from J, the junction contained 7 bases not matched to a gene. Germline V lookup: CDR1 SNHLY, CDR2 FYNNEI. The CDR3 contains 14 residues. CDR3 nucleotide sequence: TGTGCCAGCAGCCGGGACAGGGGCTCTGATGGCTACACCTTC. Protein product: CASSRDRGSDGYTF.

This clone has more than one count but fewer than ten. This chain links TRBV4-3 with TRBJ2-7, with TRBD1 matching over 7 bases. Looked up from germline, CDR1 is LGHNA and CDR2 is YSLEER. Unmatched junction bases numbered 6, after V lost 0 bases and J lost 4 bases. The CDR3 loop spans 15 amino acids. The CDR3 sequence is CASSQEPARGYEQYF. DNA for the CDR3: TGCGCCAGCAGCCAAGAACCCGCCAGGGGGTACGAGCAGTACTTC.

This clone has only a few counts. The chain combines TRBV4-1 with TRBJ2-5; tentative D call: TRBD2 (5 bases). This CDR3 is 14 amino acids long. V was cut by 4 bases and J by 2 bases, with 11 bases left in between. CDR1 is MGHRA and CDR2 is YSYEKL in the germline V gene. The CDR3 DNA is TGCGCCAGCAGCCCCCGGACGGGGCAAGAGACCCAGTACTTC. This sequence encodes CASSPRTGQETQYF.

This clone was recorded a few times. Here the CDR3 DNA reads TGTGCCCCAGGAGAGCAGTACTTC. Encoded protein: CAPGEQYF. The chain uses TRBV15 and TRBJ2-7; D gene uncertain. V gave up 11 bases and J gave up 7 bases, with 6 bases separating them. The germline V gene has CDR1 LNHNV and CDR2 YYDKDF (reference sequence). The CDR3 has 8 residues.

The V call is TRBV18, the J call TRBJ2-3, with TRBD1 matching over 7 bases. V dropped 6 bases and J dropped 2; count of bases not matched to a gene: 8. The CDR3 runs to 15 residues. The germline gives CDR1 KGHSH, CDR2 LQKENI. This CDR3 reads CASSENRGSTDTQYF. For the CDR3, the DNA is TGTGCCAGCTCGGAGAACAGGGGATCCACAGATACGCAGTATTTT.

This rearrangement joins TRBV19 to TRBJ2-2; no definite D call. Germline CDR1 is LNHDA and CDR2 is SQIVND (reference sequence). The length of the CDR3 is 13 residues. The V end was cut by 8 bases, the J end by 1 base, with 8 bases between. CDR3 sequence (DNA): TGTGCCAGTGAAAACAGGAACACCGGGGAGCTGTTTTTT. As protein: CASENRNTGELFF.

This rearrangement joins TRBV19 to TRBJ1-6; 8 bases agree with TRBD1. CDR3 length: 15 residues. CDR1 LNHDA and CDR2 SQIVND come from the germline V gene (reference sequence). The V and J ends lost 5 bases and 8 bases, in that order; junction bases with no gene match: 8. The DNA for the CDR3 is TGTGCCAGTAGTCCCCGACAGGGGACAGATTCACCCCTCCACTTT. This gives the protein CASSPRQGTDSPLHF.

On this clone: This sample includes further DNA sequences coding for the same CDR3. V is TRBV7-9 and J is TRBJ2-1; 8 bases are shared with TRBD1. Germline CDR1 is SEHNR and CDR2 is FQNEAQ (reference sequence). CDR3 length: 14 residues. Unmatched junction bases numbered 1, after V lost 2 bases and J lost 4 bases. In nucleotides, the CDR3 is TGTGCCAGCAGCTTACAGGGGGCATACAATGAGCAGTTCTTC. Its protein product is CASSLQGAYNEQFF.

Details on this clone: An end of the junction differs from the germline gene, which may be a read error. The CDR3 coding sequence is TGTGCTAGCAGTACCGGGGGGGCAGATACGCAGTATTTT. Translating gives CASSTGGADTQYF. The chain uses TRBV7-7 and TRBJ2-3, with 8 nucleotides matching TRBD2. CDR1 is SSHAT, CDR2 FNYEAQ, per germline (reference sequence). This CDR3 has 13 residues.

Remarks on this clone: This sample also contains other DNA sequences that code for the same CDR3. The CDR3 loop reads CASSPQGAEGYTF. The CDR3 bases are TGTGCCAGCAGCCCCCAGGGGGCGGAGGGCTACACCTTC. V usage is TRBV2 and J usage is TRBJ1-2; 8 bases map to TRBD1. V was pared by 6 bases and J by 8 bases, with 8 bases of the junction left unmatched. From germline, CDR1 is SNHLY and CDR2 FYNNEI. The length of the CDR3 is 13 residues.